These 17 T cell receptor beta chains came from one sample sequenced in a study of blood T cell repertoires in COVID-19. This table comes from immunoSEQ multiplex PCR, and its TCRdb copy is limited to in-frame clones, with some not included. The table has about 140,000 clones, roughly 86% seen once. Sequenced sample: peripheral blood. The receptors originated from a man between 70 and 80 years old with acute or convalescent COVID-19.

The rearrangement joins TRBV12-3 or TRBV12-4 to TRBJ2-3; D ambiguous. The germline V and J ends were trimmed by 4 bases and 2 bases, with 7 bases remaining between them. The CDR3 runs to 13 residues. CDR3 sequence reads: CASSSGYTDTQYF. The CDR3, as DNA: TGTGCCAGCAGTTCCGGTTACACAGATACGCAGTATTTT.

J is TRBJ1-3 and V is TRBV19; no firm D call. V lost 3 bases to trimming and J lost 4 bases, with 10 bases between them. This CDR3 is 14 amino acids long. The germline gives CDR1 LNHDA, CDR2 SQIVND (reference sequence). As DNA, the CDR3 is TGTGCCAGTAGTATCGAACAGAAGGGAAACACCATATATTTT. Amino acids: CASSIEQKGNTIYF. The whole variable domain, filled in from reference TRBV19 and TRBJ1-3, reads DGGITQSPKYLFRKEGQNVTLSCEQNLNHDAMYWYRQDPGQGLRLIYYSQIVNDFQKGDIAEGYSVSREKKESFPLTVTSAQKNPTAFYLCASSIEQKGNTIYFGEGSWLTVV.

V is TRBV9 and J is TRBJ2-5; a possible D gene is TRBD2 (6 bases). Trimming took off 4 bases at V and 0 bases at J, with 16 bases between the two ends. The CDR3 is made up of 16 amino acids. Per germline, CDR1 SGDLS and CDR2 YYNGEE. DNA for the CDR3: TGTGCCAGCAGCCCCGGGGGTAGCGAGTACCAAGAGACCCAGTACTTC. Protein sequence: CASSPGGSEYQETQYF.

V gene TRBV5-6 combines with J gene TRBJ1-2, with D possibly TRBD1 on 6 matching bases. Germline V gene lookup returns CDR1 SGHDT and CDR2 YYEEEE. The germline V and J ends were trimmed by 2 bases and 5 bases, with 16 bases remaining between them. The CDR3 consists of 15 residues. The CDR3 DNA reads as TGTGCCAGCAGCTTCCGCAGTAACCAGGGGTATGGCTACACCTTC. This sequence encodes CASSFRSNQGYGYTF.

This rearrangement joins TRBV5-5 to TRBJ2-3; 11 positions match TRBD2. The junction had 4 bases not matched to a gene; V was cut back by 0 bases and J by 4 bases. The length of the CDR3 is 16 residues. Germline CDR1 is SGHKS and CDR2 is YYEKEE (reference sequence). CDR3 amino acids: CASSLEVAGGSDTQYF. CDR3 bases: TGTGCCAGCAGCTTGGAGGTAGCGGGAGGGTCAGATACGCAGTATTTT.

The rearrangement uses TRBV6-6 and TRBJ2-7; 8 bases map to TRBD2. The CDR3 loop spans 15 amino acids. The V gene's germline CDR1 is MNHNY and CDR2 SVGAGI (reference sequence). With 5 bases clipped from V and 2 bases from J, the junction kept 8 bases outside the gene matches. The CDR3 reads CASSPRAGGTYEQYF. The CDR3 region has the DNA TGTGCCAGCAGTCCTAGGGCGGGGGGTACCTACGAGCAGTACTTC.

V is TRBV29-1 and J is TRBJ1-4; a possible D gene is TRBD1 (5 bases). CDR3 length: 13 amino acids. The ends were cut back, 3 bases at V and 8 bases at J, with 13 bases in the middle. Germline-derived CDR1 and CDR2 are SQVTM and ANQGSEA. CDR3 nucleotides: TGCAGCGTTGAGGAGGGGTCCGAAGAAAAACTGTTTTTT. It yields the protein CSVEEGSEEKLFF.

The chain carries TRBV5-1 and TRBJ2-5, with 9 bases lining up with TRBD2. This CDR3 is 14 amino acids long. The germline V gene encodes CDR1 SGHRS and CDR2 YFSETQ. V dropped 2 bases and J dropped 3; count of bases not matched to a gene: 2. CDR3 sequence reads: CASSFGGREETQYF. The CDR3 region has the DNA TGCGCCAGCAGCTTTGGCGGGAGGGAAGAGACCCAGTACTTC.

J is TRBJ1-4 and V is TRBV7-9; 9 bases match TRBD1. The V and J ends lost 1 base and 8 bases, in that order; junction bases with no gene match: 11. Germline CDR1 SEHNR, CDR2 FQNEAQ (reference sequence). The CDR3 spans 17 residues. The chain's CDR3 is CASSLGATGTGLEKLFF. DNA for the CDR3: TGTGCCAGCAGCTTAGGGGCTACCGGGACAGGGCTGGAAAAACTGTTTTTT.

The V call is TRBV19, the J call TRBJ2-1, with 8 positions matching TRBD1. Germline CDR1 and CDR2: LNHDA and SQIVND (reference sequence). The CDR3 has 14 amino acids. V shed 9 bases, J shed 2 bases, and the junction held 6 bases outside the gene matches. Written as DNA, the CDR3 is TGTGCCAGAATGGACAGGGCGACCTACAATGAGCAGTTCTTC. Translating it yields CARMDRATYNEQFF.

This clone appeared a single time. The V call is TRBV6-5, the J call TRBJ1-6, with D hard to call. Between the trimmed V and J ends, which lost 10 bases and 6 bases, there was a span of 19 bases. Germline V gene data show CDR1 as MNHEY and CDR2 as SVGAGI. The CDR3 has 15 amino acids. CDR3 sequence: CATRGGVLSNSPLHF. CDR3 nucleotide sequence: TGTGCCACTCGCGGCGGGGTCCTATCTAATTCACCCCTCCACTTT.

This chain joins TRBV27 and TRBJ2-3; 10 nucleotides line up with TRBD2. The CDR3 runs 16 residues. CDR1 is MNHEY, CDR2 SMNVEV, per germline (reference sequence). J lost 2 bases, V lost 6 bases, and 8 bases had no gene match. The DNA for the CDR3 is TGTGCCAGCAGGGCACTTCTAGCGGGAGCCACAGATACGCAGTATTTT. Protein: CASRALLAGATDTQYF.

V is TRBV10-3 and J is TRBJ2-5, with 11 bases lining up with TRBD2. Per the germline V gene, CDR1 is ENHRY and CDR2 is SYGVKD. Trimming at V came to 6 bases and at J to 5 bases, leaving 5 bases not matched to a gene. The CDR3 is 14 amino acids. In nucleotides, the CDR3 is TGTGCCATCAGCCCTAGCGGGAGGCAGGAGACCCAGTACTTC. It encodes CAISPSGRQETQYF.

The sample holds one count of this clone. V and J are TRBV5-4 and TRBJ2-1; 8 bases match TRBD2. V dropped 3 bases and J dropped 8; count of bases not matched to a gene: 7. The CDR3 is made up of 14 amino acids. Germline V lookup: CDR1 SGHNT, CDR2 YYREEE (reference sequence). In DNA form, the CDR3 reads TGTGCCAGCAGCTCGGGGGGGCCTCGAGATGAGCAGTTCTTC. It specifies CASSSGGPRDEQFF.

The count of this clone is one. This chain uses TRBV19 with TRBJ2-1, with 9 bases that match TRBD2. Germline trimming cut 0 bases from V and 4 bases from J; bases unmatched to any gene: 4. Germline CDR1 LNHDA, CDR2 SQIVND (reference sequence). This CDR3 has 16 residues. The CDR3 is CASSIDRTSAYNEQFF. CDR3 coding DNA: TGTGCCAGTAGTATAGACAGGACTAGCGCTTACAATGAGCAGTTCTTC.

The chain joins TRBV2 to TRBJ1-2; D possibly corresponds to TRBD1 (6 bases). Trimming cost V 10 bases and J 6 bases, with 15 bases left between them. CDR3 size: 12 residues. Germline V gives CDR1 SNHLY, CDR2 FYNNEI. The CDR3 DNA follows: TGTGCCACCACATCGTACAGGGATGGCTACACCTTC. Protein product: CATTSYRDGYTF.

This clone was observed once. The chain has TRBV12-5 and TRBJ2-1, with 10 nucleotides matching TRBD1. CDR1 and CDR2 from the germline V gene are LGHNT and FRNRAP. The length of the CDR3 is 16 residues. With 5 bases clipped from V and 4 bases from J, the junction kept 8 bases outside the gene matches. For the CDR3, the DNA is TGTGCTAGTGGTACCGGACAGGGGGTCTCGTACAATGAGCAGTTCTTC. Translating it yields CASGTGQGVSYNEQFF.